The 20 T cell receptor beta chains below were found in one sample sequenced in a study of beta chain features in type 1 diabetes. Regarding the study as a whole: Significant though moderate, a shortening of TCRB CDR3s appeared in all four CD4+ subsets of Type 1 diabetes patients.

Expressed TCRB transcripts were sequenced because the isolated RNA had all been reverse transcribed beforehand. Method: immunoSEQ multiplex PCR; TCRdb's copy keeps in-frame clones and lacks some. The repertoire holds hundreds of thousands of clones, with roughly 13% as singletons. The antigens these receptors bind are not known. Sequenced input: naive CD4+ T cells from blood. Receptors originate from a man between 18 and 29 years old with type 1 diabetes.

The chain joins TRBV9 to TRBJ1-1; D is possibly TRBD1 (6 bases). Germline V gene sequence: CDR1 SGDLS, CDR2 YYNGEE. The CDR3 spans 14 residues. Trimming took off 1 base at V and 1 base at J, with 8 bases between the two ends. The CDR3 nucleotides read TGTGCCAGCAGCGTAAACAGGGAGAACACTGAAGCTTTCTTT. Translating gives CASSVNRENTEAFF.

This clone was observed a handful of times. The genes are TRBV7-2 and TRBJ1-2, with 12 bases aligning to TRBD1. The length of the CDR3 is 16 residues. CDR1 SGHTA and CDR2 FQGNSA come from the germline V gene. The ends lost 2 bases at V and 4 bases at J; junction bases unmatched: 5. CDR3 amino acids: CASSLYGTGGSYGYTF. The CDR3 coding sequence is TGTGCCAGCAGCTTATATGGGACAGGGGGCAGCTATGGCTACACCTTC.

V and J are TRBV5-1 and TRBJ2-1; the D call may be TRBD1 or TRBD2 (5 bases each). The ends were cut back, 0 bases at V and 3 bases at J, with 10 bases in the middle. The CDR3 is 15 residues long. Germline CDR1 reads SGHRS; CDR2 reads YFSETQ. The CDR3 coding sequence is TGCGCCAGCAGCTTGGCGCAGGGAGACTACAATGAGCAGTTCTTC. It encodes CASSLAQGDYNEQFF.

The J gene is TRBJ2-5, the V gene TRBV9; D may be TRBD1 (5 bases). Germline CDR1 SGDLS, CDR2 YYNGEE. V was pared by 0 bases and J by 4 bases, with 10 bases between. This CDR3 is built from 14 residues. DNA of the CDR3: TGTGCCAGCAGCGTAGCTCCGCAGGGAGAGACCCAGTACTTC. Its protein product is CASSVAPQGETQYF.

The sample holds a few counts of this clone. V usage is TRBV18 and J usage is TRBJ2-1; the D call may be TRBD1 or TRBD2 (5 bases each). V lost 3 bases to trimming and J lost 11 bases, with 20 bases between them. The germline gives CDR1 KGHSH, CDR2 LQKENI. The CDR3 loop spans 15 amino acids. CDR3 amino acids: CASSPQGATMPKQFF. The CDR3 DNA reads TGTGCCAGCTCACCGCAGGGAGCAACAATGCCTAAGCAGTTCTTC.

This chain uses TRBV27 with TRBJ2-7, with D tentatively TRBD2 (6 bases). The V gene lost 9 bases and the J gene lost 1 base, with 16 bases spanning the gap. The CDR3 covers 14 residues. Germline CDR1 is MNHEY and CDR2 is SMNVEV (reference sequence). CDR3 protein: CASAPRGYSYEQYF. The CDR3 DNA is TGTGCCAGTGCCCCGCGGGGCTATTCCTACGAGCAGTACTTC.

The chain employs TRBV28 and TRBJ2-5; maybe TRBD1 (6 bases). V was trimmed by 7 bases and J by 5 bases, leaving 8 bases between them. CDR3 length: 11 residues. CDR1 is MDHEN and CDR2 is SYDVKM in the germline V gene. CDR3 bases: TGTGCCAGCACAGGGGTGGAGACCCAGTACTTC. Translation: CASTGVETQYF.

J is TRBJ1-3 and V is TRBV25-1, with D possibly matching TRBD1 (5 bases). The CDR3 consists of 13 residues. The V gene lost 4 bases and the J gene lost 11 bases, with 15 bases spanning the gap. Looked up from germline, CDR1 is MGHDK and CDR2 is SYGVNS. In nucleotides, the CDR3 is TGTGCCAGCAGTGGGGGACCAACCCAGCCCATATATTTT. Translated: CASSGGPTQPIYF.

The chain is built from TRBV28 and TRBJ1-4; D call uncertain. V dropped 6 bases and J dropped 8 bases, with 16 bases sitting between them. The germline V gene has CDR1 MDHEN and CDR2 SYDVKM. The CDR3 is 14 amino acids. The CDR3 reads CASRPYSANEKLFF. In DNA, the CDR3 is TGTGCCAGCAGACCCTACTCGGCAAACGAAAAACTGTTTTTT. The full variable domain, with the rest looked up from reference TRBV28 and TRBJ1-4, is DVKVTQSSRYLVKRTGEKVFLECVQDMDHENMFWYRQDPGLGLRLIYFSYDVKMKEKGDIPEGYSVSREKKERFSLILESASTNQTSMYLCASRPYSANEKLFFGSGTQLSVL.

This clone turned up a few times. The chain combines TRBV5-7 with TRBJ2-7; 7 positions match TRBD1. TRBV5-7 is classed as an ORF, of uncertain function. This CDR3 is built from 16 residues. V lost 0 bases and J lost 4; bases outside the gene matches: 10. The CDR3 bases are TGTGCCAGCAGCTTGGTAGGACAGGAGTTTTCATACGAGCAGTACTTC. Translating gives CASSLVGQEFSYEQYF.

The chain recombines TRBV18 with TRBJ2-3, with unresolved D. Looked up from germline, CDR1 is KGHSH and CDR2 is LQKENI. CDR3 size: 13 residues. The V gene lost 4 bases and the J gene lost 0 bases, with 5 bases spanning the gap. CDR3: CASSRQSTDTQYF. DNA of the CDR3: TGTGCCAGCTCACGCCAAAGCACAGATACGCAGTATTTT.

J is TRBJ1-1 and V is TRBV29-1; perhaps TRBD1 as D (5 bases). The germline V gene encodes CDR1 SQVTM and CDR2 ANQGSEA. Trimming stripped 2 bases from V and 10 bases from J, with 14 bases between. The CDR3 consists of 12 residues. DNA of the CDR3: TGCAGCGTTGAACGACAGATCCCGAGAGCTTTCTTT. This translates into CSVERQIPRAFF.

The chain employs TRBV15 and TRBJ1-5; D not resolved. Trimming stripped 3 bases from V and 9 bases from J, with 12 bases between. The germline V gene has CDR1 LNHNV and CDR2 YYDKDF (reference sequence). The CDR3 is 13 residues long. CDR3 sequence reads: CATSSTLNGPQHF. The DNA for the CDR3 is TGTGCCACCAGCAGCACCCTTAATGGGCCCCAGCATTTT. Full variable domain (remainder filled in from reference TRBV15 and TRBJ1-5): DAMVIQNPRYQVTQFGKPVTLSCSQTLNHNVMYWYQQKSSQAPKLLFHYYDKDFNNEADTPDNFQSRRPNTSFCFLDIRSPGLGDTAMYLCATSSTLNGPQHFGDGTRLSIL.

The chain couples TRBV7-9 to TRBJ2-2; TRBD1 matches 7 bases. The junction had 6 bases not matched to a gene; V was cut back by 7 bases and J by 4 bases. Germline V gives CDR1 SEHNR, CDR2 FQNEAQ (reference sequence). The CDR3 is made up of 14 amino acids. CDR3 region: CASIKDRITGELFF. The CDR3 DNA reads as TGTGCCAGCATCAAGGACAGGATCACCGGGGAGCTGTTTTTT.

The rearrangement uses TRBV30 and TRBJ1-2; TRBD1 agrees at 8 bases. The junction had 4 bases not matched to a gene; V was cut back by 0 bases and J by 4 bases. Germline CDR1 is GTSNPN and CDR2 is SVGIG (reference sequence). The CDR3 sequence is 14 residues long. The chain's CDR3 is CAWSVVGQGYGYTF. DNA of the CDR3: TGTGCCTGGAGTGTTGTAGGACAGGGCTATGGCTACACCTTC.

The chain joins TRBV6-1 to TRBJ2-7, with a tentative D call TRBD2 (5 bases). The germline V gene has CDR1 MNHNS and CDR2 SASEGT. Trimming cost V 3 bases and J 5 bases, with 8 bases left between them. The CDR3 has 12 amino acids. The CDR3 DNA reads TGTGCCAGCAGTGACGGGAACCACGAGCAGTACTTC. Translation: CASSDGNHEQYF.

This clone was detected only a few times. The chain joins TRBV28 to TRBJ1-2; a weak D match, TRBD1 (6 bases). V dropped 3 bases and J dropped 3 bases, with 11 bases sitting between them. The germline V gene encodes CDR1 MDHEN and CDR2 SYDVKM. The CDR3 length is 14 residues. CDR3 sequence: CASSLGGQHYGYTF. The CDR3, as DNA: TGTGCCAGCAGTTTGGGCGGACAGCACTATGGCTACACCTTC.

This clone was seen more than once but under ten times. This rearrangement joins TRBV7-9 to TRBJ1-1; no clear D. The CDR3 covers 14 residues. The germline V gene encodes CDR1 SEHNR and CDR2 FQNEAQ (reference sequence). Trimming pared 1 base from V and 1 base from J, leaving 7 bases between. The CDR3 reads CASSLGSGNTEAFF. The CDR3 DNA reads TGTGCCAGCAGCTTAGGTTCCGGGAACACTGAAGCTTTCTTT.

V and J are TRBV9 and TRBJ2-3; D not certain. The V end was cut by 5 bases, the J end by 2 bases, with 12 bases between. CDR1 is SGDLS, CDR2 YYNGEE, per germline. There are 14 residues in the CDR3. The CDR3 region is CASRPGTNTDTQYF. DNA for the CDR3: TGTGCCAGCAGGCCAGGAACAAACACAGATACGCAGTATTTT. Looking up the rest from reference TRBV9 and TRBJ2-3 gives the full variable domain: DSGVTQTPKHLITATGQRVTLRCSPRSGDLSVYWYQQSLDQGLQFLIQYYNGEERAKGNILERFSAQQFPDLHSELNLSSLELGDSALYFCASRPGTNTDTQYFGPGTRLTVL.

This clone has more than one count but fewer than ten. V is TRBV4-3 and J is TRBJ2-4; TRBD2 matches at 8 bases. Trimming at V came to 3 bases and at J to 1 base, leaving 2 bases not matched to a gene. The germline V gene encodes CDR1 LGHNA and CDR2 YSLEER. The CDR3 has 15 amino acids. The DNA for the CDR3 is TGCGCCAGCAGCCAGGGCGGGGGGGCCAAAAACATTCAGTACTTC. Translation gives CASSQGGGAKNIQYF.